A single T cell receptor beta chain is shown here with its context. Antigen unknown. The table came from immunoSEQ multiplex PCR; TCRdb's copy has only in-frame clones and leaves some out. The repertoire includes about 220,000 clones, 85% to 95% of them detected once, and over 0.95% sits in the top ten. The data stem from a study of T cell responses to AZD1222 COVID-19 vaccine. Germline V gene sequence: CDR1 KGHDR, CDR2 SFDVKD. This CDR3 has 19 residues. V shed 4 bases and J 0 bases; nucleotides not matched to a gene: 11. The study's findings and limits: Spike-specific TCR breadth rose after two AZD1222 doses, and depth rose as well. White British donors predominated, females outnumbered males, and clonal diversity was possibly underestimated. Distributed over spike, vaccine-associated CD4 TCRs predominated at 160-218 and 743-854. Within unmutated variant regions lay the reported targets of nearly half of spike-specific TCRs.

V and J are TRBV24-1 and TRBJ2-3; TRBD2 aligns across 11 bases. This receptor was obtained from an adult in good health. The source material was peripheral blood, sampled on day 0 of MenACWY control vaccination. CDR3 coding DNA: TGTGCCACCAGTGACGCATCTAGCGGGGGGTGGGGAAGCACAGATACGCAGTATTTT. This translates into CATSDASSGGWGSTDTQYF.